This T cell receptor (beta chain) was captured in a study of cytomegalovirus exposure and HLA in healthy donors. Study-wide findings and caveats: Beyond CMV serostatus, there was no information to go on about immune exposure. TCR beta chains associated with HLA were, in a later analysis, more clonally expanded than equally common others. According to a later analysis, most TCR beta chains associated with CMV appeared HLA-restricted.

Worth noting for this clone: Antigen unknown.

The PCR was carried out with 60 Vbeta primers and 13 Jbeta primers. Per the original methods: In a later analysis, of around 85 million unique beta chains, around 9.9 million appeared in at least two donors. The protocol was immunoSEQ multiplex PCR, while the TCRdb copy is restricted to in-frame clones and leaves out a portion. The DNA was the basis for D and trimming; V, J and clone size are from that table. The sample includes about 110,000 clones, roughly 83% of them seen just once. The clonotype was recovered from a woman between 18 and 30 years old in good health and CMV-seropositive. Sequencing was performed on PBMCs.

The CDR3 DNA follows: TGTGCCAGCAGTCCAAACGGACAGGGAGGCAATCAGCCCCAGCATTTT. Its protein product is CASSPNGQGGNQPQHF. This chain links TRBV25-1 with TRBJ1-5; 8 bases line up with TRBD1. V lost 5 bases and J lost 2; bases outside the gene matches: 8. Germline values: CDR1 MGHDK, CDR2 SYGVNS. CDR3 length: 16 residues.